The source of this T cell receptor (beta chain) is a study of T cell repertoires in cytomegalovirus infection. Whole-study context: Public signatures in TCR beta pointed to CMV infection and matching HLA type. Findings and caveats of the study: In two of eight donors, the top clonotype was HLA-C-restricted CMV-specific.

Trimming left V 4 bases short and J 8 bases short, with 20 bases between. CDR1 is DFQATT and CDR2 is SNEGSKA in the germline V gene (reference sequence). The CDR3 is 15 amino acids. With regard to this clonotype: Its target is not known.

TCRdb re-called the reads with MiXCR, one entry per CDR3 protein. The sample contains fewer than 700,000 distinct CDR3 sequences, 20% to 25% of which appear only once. This chain uses TRBV20-1 with TRBJ1-4; tentative D call: TRBD1 (5 bases). The sequenced sample consisted of CD8+ T cells from PBMCs. The TCR comes from a human donor in good health (CMV status not recorded). Some clones in this sample may be carry-over from other donors' samples. Written as DNA, the CDR3 is TGCAGTGCTAAAGGGGACCGCGTCACGGGAGAAAAACTGTTTTTT. Its protein is CSAKGDRVTGEKLFF.